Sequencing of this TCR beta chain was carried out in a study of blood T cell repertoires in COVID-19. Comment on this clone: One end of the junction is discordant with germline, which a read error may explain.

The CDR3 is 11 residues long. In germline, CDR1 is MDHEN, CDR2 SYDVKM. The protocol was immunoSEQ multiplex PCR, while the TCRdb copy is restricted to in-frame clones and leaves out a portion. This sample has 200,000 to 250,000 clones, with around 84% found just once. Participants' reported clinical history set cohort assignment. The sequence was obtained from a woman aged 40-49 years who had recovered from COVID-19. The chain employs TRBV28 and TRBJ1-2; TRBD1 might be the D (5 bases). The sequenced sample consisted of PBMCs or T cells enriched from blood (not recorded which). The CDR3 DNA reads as TGTGCCTCGGGGGGAGGATATGGCTACACCTTT. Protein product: CASGGGYGYTF.